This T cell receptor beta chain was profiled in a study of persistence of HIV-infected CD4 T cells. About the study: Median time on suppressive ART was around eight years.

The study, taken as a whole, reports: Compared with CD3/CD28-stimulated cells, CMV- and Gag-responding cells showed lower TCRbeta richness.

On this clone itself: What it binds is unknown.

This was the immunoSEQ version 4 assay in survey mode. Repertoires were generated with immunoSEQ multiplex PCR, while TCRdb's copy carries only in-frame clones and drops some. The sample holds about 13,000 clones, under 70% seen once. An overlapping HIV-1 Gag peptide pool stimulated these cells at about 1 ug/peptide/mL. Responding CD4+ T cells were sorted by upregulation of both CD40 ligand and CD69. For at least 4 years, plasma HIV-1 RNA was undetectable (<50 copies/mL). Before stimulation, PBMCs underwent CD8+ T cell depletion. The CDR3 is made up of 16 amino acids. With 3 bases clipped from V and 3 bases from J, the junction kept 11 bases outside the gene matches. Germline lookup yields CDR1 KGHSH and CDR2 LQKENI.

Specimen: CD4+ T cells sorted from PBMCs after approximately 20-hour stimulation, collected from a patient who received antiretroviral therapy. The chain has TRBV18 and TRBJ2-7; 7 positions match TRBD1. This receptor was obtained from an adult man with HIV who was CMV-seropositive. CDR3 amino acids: CASSPYQTNRGYEQYF. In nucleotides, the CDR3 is TGTGCCAGCTCACCTTACCAAACCAACAGGGGCTACGAGCAGTACTTC.